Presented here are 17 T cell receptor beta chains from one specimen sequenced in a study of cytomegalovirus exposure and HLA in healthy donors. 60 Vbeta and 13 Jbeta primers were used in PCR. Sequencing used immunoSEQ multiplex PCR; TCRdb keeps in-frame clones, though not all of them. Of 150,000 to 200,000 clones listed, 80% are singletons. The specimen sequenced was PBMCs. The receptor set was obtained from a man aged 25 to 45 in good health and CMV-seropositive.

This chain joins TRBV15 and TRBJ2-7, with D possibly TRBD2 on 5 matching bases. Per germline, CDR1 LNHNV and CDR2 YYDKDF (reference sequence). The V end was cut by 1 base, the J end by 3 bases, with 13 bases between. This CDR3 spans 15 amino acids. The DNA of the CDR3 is TGTGCCACCAGCAGAGTTGCCGGGGTGAGCTACGAGCAGTACTTC. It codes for CATSRVAGVSYEQYF.

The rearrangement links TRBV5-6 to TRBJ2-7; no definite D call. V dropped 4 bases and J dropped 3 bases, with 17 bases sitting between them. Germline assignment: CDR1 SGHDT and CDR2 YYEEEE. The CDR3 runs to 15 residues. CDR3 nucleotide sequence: TGTGCCAGCAGCCGCCTTAGACGGGTTGACTACGAGCAGTACTTC. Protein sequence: CASSRLRRVDYEQYF. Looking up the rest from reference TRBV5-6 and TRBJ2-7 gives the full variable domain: DAGVTQSPTHLIKTRGQQVTLRCSPKSGHDTVSWYQQALGQGPQFIFQYYEEEERQRGNFPDRFSGHQFPNYSSELNVNALLLGDSALYLCASSRLRRVDYEQYFGPGTRLTVT.

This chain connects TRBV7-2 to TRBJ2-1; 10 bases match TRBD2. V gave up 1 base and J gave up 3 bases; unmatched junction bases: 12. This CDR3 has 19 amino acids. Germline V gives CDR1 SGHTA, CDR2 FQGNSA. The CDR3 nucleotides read TGTGCCAGCAGCTTAGGTGCTAGCGGGAGAGGCCGGAGCTACAATGAGCAGTTCTTC. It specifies CASSLGASGRGRSYNEQFF.

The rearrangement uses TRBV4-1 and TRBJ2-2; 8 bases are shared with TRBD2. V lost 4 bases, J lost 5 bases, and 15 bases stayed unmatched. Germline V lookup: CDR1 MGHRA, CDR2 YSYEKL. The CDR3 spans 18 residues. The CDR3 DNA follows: TGCGCCAGCAGCCGAACTGAGGCCGGGGGGGTAGGAACCGGGGAGCTGTTTTTT. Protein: CASSRTEAGGVGTGELFF.

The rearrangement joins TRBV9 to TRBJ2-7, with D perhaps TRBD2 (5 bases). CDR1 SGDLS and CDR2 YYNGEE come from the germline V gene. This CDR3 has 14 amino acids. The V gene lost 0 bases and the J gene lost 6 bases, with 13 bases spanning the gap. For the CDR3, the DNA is TGTGCCAGCAGCGTAGGGGCGGGCCTCGGCGAGCAGTACTTC. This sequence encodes CASSVGAGLGEQYF.

The CDR3 reads CAISGDRNTGELFF. CDR3 DNA sequence: TGTGCCATCAGTGGGGACAGGAACACCGGGGAGCTGTTTTTT. The chain employs TRBV10-3 and TRBJ2-2; 7 bases match TRBD1. V lost 4 bases and J lost 1; bases outside the gene matches: 0. Germline V gene data show CDR1 as ENHRY and CDR2 as SYGVKD. This CDR3 has 14 residues.

CDR3 DNA sequence: TGTGCCAGCAGCGTAGATGAGGTGTTCTACAATGAGCAGTTCTTC. Amino acids: CASSVDEVFYNEQFF. The chain links TRBV9 to TRBJ2-1, with no clear D. Between the trimmed V and J ends, which lost 0 bases and 3 bases, there was a span of 10 bases. Germline CDR1 is SGDLS and CDR2 is YYNGEE. This CDR3 comprises 15 residues.

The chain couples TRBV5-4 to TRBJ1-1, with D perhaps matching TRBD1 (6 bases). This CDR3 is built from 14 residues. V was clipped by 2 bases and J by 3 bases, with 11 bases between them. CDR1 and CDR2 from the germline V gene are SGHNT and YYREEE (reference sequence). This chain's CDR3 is CASSLSRGDTEAFF. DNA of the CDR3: TGTGCCAGCAGCTTAAGCAGGGGAGACACTGAAGCTTTCTTT.

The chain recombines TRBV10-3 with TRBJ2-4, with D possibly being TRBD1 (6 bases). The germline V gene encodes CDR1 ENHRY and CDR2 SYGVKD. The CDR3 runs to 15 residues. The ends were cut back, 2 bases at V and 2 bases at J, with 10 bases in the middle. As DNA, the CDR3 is TGTGCCATCAGTGAGATGACAGGATCCAAAAACATTCAGTACTTC. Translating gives CAISEMTGSKNIQYF.

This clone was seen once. The CDR3 spells CASSETGQGAYADTQYF. The CDR3 DNA sequence: TGTGCCAGCAGTGAAACCGGACAGGGGGCTTACGCAGATACGCAGTATTTT. This chain connects TRBV6-1 to TRBJ2-3; the match to TRBD1 covers 11 bases. This CDR3 comprises 17 residues. Germline V gives CDR1 MNHNS, CDR2 SASEGT. With 2 bases clipped from V and 4 bases from J, the junction kept 8 bases outside the gene matches.

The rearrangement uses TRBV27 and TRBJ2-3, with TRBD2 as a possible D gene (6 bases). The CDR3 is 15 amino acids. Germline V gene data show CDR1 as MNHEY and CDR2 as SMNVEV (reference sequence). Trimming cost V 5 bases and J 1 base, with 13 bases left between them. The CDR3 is CASSGRLDGTDTQYF. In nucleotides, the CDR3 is TGTGCCAGCAGTGGCCGACTAGATGGCACAGATACGCAGTATTTT.

The CDR3: CASSVEGGGRTDTQYF. CDR3 bases: TGTGCCAGCAGCGTAGAAGGGGGGGGGCGCACAGATACGCAGTATTTT. The chain couples TRBV9 to TRBJ2-3; the D gene is possibly TRBD2 (7 bases). The V gene lost 0 bases and the J gene lost 1 base, with 12 bases spanning the gap. Per germline, CDR1 SGDLS and CDR2 YYNGEE. This CDR3 is 16 amino acids long.

The CDR3 spells CASSSWVSLTTEAFF. The DNA for the CDR3 is TGTGCCAGCTCCTCGTGGGTATCACTAACCACTGAAGCTTTCTTT. This rearrangement joins TRBV18 to TRBJ1-1, with no clear D. This CDR3 is 15 amino acids long. Trimming shortened V by 6 bases and J by 4 bases, and 18 bases separated the two germline ends. CDR1 is KGHSH, CDR2 LQKENI, per germline.

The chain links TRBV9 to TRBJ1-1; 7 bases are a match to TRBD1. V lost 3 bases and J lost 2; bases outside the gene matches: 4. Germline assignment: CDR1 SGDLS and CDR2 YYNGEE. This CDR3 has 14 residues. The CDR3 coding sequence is TGTGCCAGCAGCGAAAGGGACAGAAACACTGAAGCTTTCTTT. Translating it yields CASSERDRNTEAFF. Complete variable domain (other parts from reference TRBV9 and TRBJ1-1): DSGVTQTPKHLITATGQRVTLRCSPRSGDLSVYWYQQSLDQGLQFLIQYYNGEERAKGNILERFSAQQFPDLHSELNLSSLELGDSALYFCASSERDRNTEAFFGQGTRLTVV.

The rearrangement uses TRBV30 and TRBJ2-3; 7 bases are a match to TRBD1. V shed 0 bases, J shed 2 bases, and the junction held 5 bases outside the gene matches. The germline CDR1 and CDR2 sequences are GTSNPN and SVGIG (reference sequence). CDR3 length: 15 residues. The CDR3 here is CAWSVGTASTDTQYF. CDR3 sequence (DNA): TGTGCCTGGAGTGTTGGGACAGCATCCACAGATACGCAGTATTTT.

CDR3 residues: CASSQDGRGGEAFF. The CDR3 DNA reads TGTGCCAGCAGCCAAGACGGGAGGGGTGGGGAAGCTTTCTTT. The chain employs TRBV4-2 and TRBJ1-1, with D perhaps TRBD1 (5 bases). Germline V gene sequence: CDR1 LGHNA, CDR2 YNFKEQ. V was cut by 0 bases and J by 8 bases, with 13 bases left in between. The CDR3 loop spans 14 amino acids.

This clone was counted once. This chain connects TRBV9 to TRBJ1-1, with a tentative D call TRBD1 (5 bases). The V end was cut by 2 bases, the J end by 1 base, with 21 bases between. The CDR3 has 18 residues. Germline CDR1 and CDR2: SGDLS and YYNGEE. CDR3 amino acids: CASSVLAGGKNQNTEAFF. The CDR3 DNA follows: TGTGCCAGCAGCGTCTTGGCGGGGGGGAAAAATCAGAACACTGAAGCTTTCTTT.